Below, 5 T cell receptor beta chains from the same sample are listed, as sequenced in a study of technical replicates of blood from several donors. The protocol was immunoSEQ multiplex PCR, while the TCRdb copy is restricted to in-frame clones and leaves out a portion. The profile covers some 80,000 clones, with 95% to 97% appearing a single time and about 0.31% taken by the ten largest. Sequencing used T cells isolated from PBMCs. These receptor sequences come from a human donor in good health.

This chain uses TRBV4-1 with TRBJ2-3; D remains unclear. Germline CDR1 is MGHRA and CDR2 is YSYEKL. V lost 4 bases and J 5 bases, leaving 4 bases between the germline ends. The CDR3 is made up of 11 amino acids. The DNA for the CDR3 is TGCGCCAGCAGCCTCGGAGATACGCAGTATTTT. Its translation: CASSLGDTQYF.

This sequence joins TRBV6-5 and TRBJ1-5; D gene ambiguous. V was trimmed by 6 bases and J by 0 bases, leaving 12 bases between them. This CDR3 region has 15 residues. Looked up from germline, CDR1 is MNHEY and CDR2 is SVGAGI. CDR3 bases: TGTGCCAGCAGGGGAGATTTTTATAGCAATCAGCCCCAGCATTTT. Residues: CASRGDFYSNQPQHF.

The sample holds one count of this clone. This chain's CDR3 is CASSVEAGVVAETQYF. CDR3 nucleotide sequence: TGTGCCAGCAGCGTAGAAGCGGGAGTTGTTGCGGAGACCCAGTACTTC. V gene TRBV9 combines with J gene TRBJ2-5; 8 nucleotides line up with TRBD2. The CDR3 has 16 amino acids. Germline CDR1 SGDLS, CDR2 YYNGEE. V lost 0 bases and J lost 5; bases outside the gene matches: 9.

This chain links TRBV7-8 with TRBJ1-4, with 9 bases aligning to TRBD1. Germline V gene lookup returns CDR1 SGHVS and CDR2 FQNEAQ. With 5 bases clipped from V and 8 bases from J, the junction kept 12 bases outside the gene matches. The CDR3 is 16 amino acids. The CDR3 here is CASSPIRDRVGEKLFF. In nucleotides, the CDR3 is TGTGCCAGCAGCCCGATAAGGGACAGGGTAGGAGAAAAACTGTTTTTT.

This chain uses TRBV27 with TRBJ2-1; tentatively, D is TRBD2 (5 bases). With 5 bases removed from V and 4 bases from J, the gap between germline ends came to 15 bases. The CDR3 runs 15 residues. Germline V gene sequence: CDR1 MNHEY, CDR2 SMNVEV (reference sequence). The CDR3 reads CASSPPRLPYNEQFF. CDR3 sequence (DNA): TGTGCCAGCAGTCCCCCCCGACTACCATACAATGAGCAGTTCTTC.